This passage covers 12 T cell receptor beta chains from one sample sequenced in a study of blood T cell repertoires in COVID-19. Data came from immunoSEQ multiplex PCR; TCRdb stores just in-frame clones and leaves some out. This sample has about 140,000 clones, with approximately 80% found just once. Sequenced material: peripheral blood. The receptors here all came from a human donor in a cohort sampled during active COVID-19.

The V gene is TRBV5-4, the J gene TRBJ2-6, with D possibly matching TRBD1 (6 bases). Between the trimmed V and J ends, which lost 4 bases and 1 base, there was a span of 9 bases. The CDR3 is made up of 15 amino acids. The germline V gene has CDR1 SGHNT and CDR2 YYREEE (reference sequence). This CDR3 is CASSIQGSGANVLTF. The CDR3 region has the DNA TGTGCCAGCAGCATCCAGGGGTCTGGGGCCAACGTCCTGACTTTC.

J is TRBJ2-1 and V is TRBV19; TRBD1 agrees at 11 bases. Germline assignment: CDR1 LNHDA and CDR2 SQIVND (reference sequence). J lost 6 bases, V lost 8 bases, and 9 bases had no gene match. The CDR3 totals 15 residues. The DNA for the CDR3 is TGTGCCAGTTATGAGGGGACAGGGGGGATCAATGAGCAGTTCTTC. It is translated as CASYEGTGGINEQFF.

The V gene is TRBV18, the J gene TRBJ2-1; 10 bases line up with TRBD1. This CDR3 comprises 15 residues. Germline lookup yields CDR1 KGHSH and CDR2 LQKENI. J was trimmed by 6 bases and V by 4 bases; bases with no gene match: 6. CDR3 DNA sequence: TGTGCCAGCTCACGAGCCGGGACAGGGGCCAATGAGCAGTTCTTC. It translates to CASSRAGTGANEQFF.

The rearrangement uses TRBV7-8 and TRBJ2-3; D is undetermined. CDR1 is SGHVS and CDR2 is FQNEAQ in the germline V gene. The CDR3 consists of 13 residues. Trimming stripped 1 base from V and 5 bases from J, with 7 bases between. The CDR3 DNA reads as TGTGCCAGCAGCTTAGTTTTAGTAGATACGCAGTATTTT. This encodes CASSLVLVDTQYF.

The gene calls are TRBV7-2 and TRBJ1-3, with TRBD1 as a possible D gene (6 bases). V shed 5 bases and J shed 3 bases, with 14 bases lying between them. This CDR3 is 15 amino acids long. Germline lookup yields CDR1 SGHTA and CDR2 FQGNSA. The CDR3 loop is CASSLRGGRGNTIYF. The CDR3, as DNA: TGTGCCAGCAGCCTGAGGGGGGGTCGTGGAAACACCATATATTTT.

The rearrangement links TRBV7-9 to TRBJ2-7; D uncertain. The length of the CDR3 is 13 residues. Trimming removed 3 bases at V and 2 bases at J, with 8 bases between. Germline V gene sequence: CDR1 SEHNR, CDR2 FQNEAQ (reference sequence). The CDR3 DNA follows: TGTGCCAGCAGCTTGACAAGTACCTACGAGCAGTACTTC. Translating it yields CASSLTSTYEQYF.

J is TRBJ2-2 and V is TRBV5-8; 8 bases agree with TRBD1. Germline CDR1 SGHTS, CDR2 YDEGEE. Trimming removed 0 bases from V and 4 bases from J; junction bases left unmatched: 14. This CDR3 is 19 amino acids long. The CDR3 DNA reads as TGTGCCAGCAGCTTGGGTCTACAGGCAGGGGGCGATACCACCGGGGAGCTGTTTTTT. Protein: CASSLGLQAGGDTTGELFF.

The DNA for the CDR3 is TGTGCCAGCAGCTTAAAACGCCCGGGACAGGTCTACGAGCAGTACTTC. Translation gives CASSLKRPGQVYEQYF. The chain combines TRBV7-4 with TRBJ2-7; TRBD1 matches 8 bases. CDR3 length: 16 residues. Germline loops: CDR1 SGHVT, CDR2 SQSDAQ. The junction had 9 bases not matched to a gene; V was cut back by 2 bases and J by 3 bases.

The chain is built from TRBV7-9 and TRBJ2-3; maybe TRBD2 (6 bases). V was shortened by 4 bases and J by 4 bases, with 9 bases between the two germline ends. This CDR3 comprises 13 residues. The V gene's germline CDR1 is SEHNR and CDR2 FQNEAQ (reference sequence). CDR3 nucleotide sequence: TGTGCCAGCAGCTACGGGAGTGCAGATACGCAGTATTTT. Its translation: CASSYGSADTQYF.

This clone was observed a handful of times. Different DNA sequences within this sample yield the same CDR3. J is TRBJ1-5 and V is TRBV18; 8 bases align to TRBD1. Germline values: CDR1 KGHSH, CDR2 LQKENI. J gave up 2 bases and V 3 bases, and 3 bases lay outside the gene matches. This CDR3 is built from 15 residues. CDR3 in amino acids: CASSPDRGGNQPQHF. For the CDR3, the DNA is TGTGCCAGCTCACCCGACAGGGGCGGCAATCAGCCCCAGCATTTT.

This clone was seen a handful of times. Written as DNA, the CDR3 is TGCGCCAGCAGCCAAGATCTAGCGTCTGGAAACACCATATATTTT. Its translation: CASSQDLASGNTIYF. This chain links TRBV4-3 with TRBJ1-3; D not certain. The CDR3 has 15 amino acids. The germline V gene encodes CDR1 LGHNA and CDR2 YSLEER. V lost 0 bases and J 1 base, leaving 7 bases between the germline ends.

This chain joins TRBV5-1 and TRBJ1-2; D is undetermined. Germline CDR1 and CDR2: SGHRS and YFSETQ. The CDR3 covers 17 residues. With 4 bases removed from V and 0 bases from J, the gap between germline ends came to 19 bases. Here the CDR3 reads CASSPDGLKTPNYGYTF. CDR3 coding DNA: TGCGCCAGCAGCCCCGACGGACTTAAAACTCCTAACTATGGCTACACCTTC. Full variable domain (rest looked up from reference TRBV5-1 and TRBJ1-2): KAGVTQTPRYLIKTRGQQVTLSCSPISGHRSVSWYQQTPGQGLQFLFEYFSETQRNKGNFPGRFSGRQFSNSRSEMNVSTLELGDSALYLCASSPDGLKTPNYGYTFGSGTRLTVV.